These T cell receptor beta chains were read from a single sample in a study of molecular identifiers for immune sequencing clone quantification. TCRdb re-called the PCR reads through MiXCR, storing one row per CDR3 protein. The profile shows approximately 40,000 distinct CDR3 sequences, approximately 24% of them singletons. Sequencing was done on a sample of naive CD8+ T cells from blood, with Jurkat cell RNA spiked in. The source is a human donor in good health. Some libraries in this study had Jurkat cell RNA spiked in. CDR3s include the opening cysteine and the closing phenylalanine or tryptophan. The order of the fields is CDR3 DNA, CDR3 protein, J gene, clone size, D gene, V gene. A D gene is named only where the DNA matches it firmly. Not every row has a clone size; where given, it reads once, few, many or a size class.

cdr3_nt: TGTGCCAGCAGTAGAGGGAACACTGAAGCTCTCTTT
cdr3_aa: CASSRGNTEALF
j_call: TRBJ1-1
clone_size: once
d_call: .
v_call: TRBV6-2/TRBV6-3

cdr3_nt: TGCAGCGTGTTCGGGACTAGCGGGGGCTCCTACAATGAGCAGTTCTTC
cdr3_aa: CSVFGTSGGSYNEQFF
j_call: TRBJ2-1
clone_size: many
d_call: TRBD2
v_call: TRBV29-1

cdr3_nt: TGCAGTGCTAGAGTCAGTTGGGACATTAATCAGCCCCAGCATTTT
cdr3_aa: CSARVSWDINQPQHF
j_call: TRBJ1-5
clone_size: many
d_call: .
v_call: TRBV20-1

cdr3_nt: TGTGCCAGCAGCCAAGGTCTGGTCTACGAGCAGTACTTC
cdr3_aa: CASSQGLVYEQYF
j_call: TRBJ2-7
clone_size: many
d_call: .
v_call: TRBV14

cdr3_nt: TGCAGTGCCCCTACCCCGGGACTAGCGGGGTTTGTGCAGTTCTTC
cdr3_aa: CSAPTPGLAGFVQFF
j_call: TRBJ2-1
clone_size: many
d_call: TRBD2
v_call: TRBV20-1

cdr3_nt: TGTGCCAGCAGCTTAGCGTTGGGGGCCACAGATACGCAGTATTTT
cdr3_aa: CASSLALGATDTQYF
j_call: TRBJ2-3
clone_size: few
d_call: .
v_call: TRBV7-9

cdr3_nt: TGTGCCAGCAGCGGGGGAGCCACAGATACGCAGTATTTT
cdr3_aa: CASSGGATDTQYF
j_call: TRBJ2-3
clone_size: many
d_call: .
v_call: TRBV6-2/TRBV6-3

cdr3_nt: TGTGCCAGCAGCTTGGGTTCAGGCACCTACGAGCAGTACTTC
cdr3_aa: CASSLGSGTYEQYF
j_call: TRBJ2-7
clone_size: medium-sized
d_call: .
v_call: TRBV5-6

cdr3_nt: TGTGCCAGCAGTTACGCGGGACTAGCCCCGAACAATGAGCAGTTCTTC
cdr3_aa: CASSYAGLAPNNEQFF
j_call: TRBJ2-1
clone_size: .
d_call: TRBD2
v_call: TRBV6-2/TRBV6-3

cdr3_nt: TGTGCCAGCAGAAACGGGGGAGGGAACACTGAAGCTTTCTTT
cdr3_aa: CASRNGGGNTEAFF
j_call: TRBJ1-1
clone_size: many
d_call: .
v_call: TRBV6-5

cdr3_nt: TGTGCCAGCAGTCTGGACTCAACGAGGGAGCAGTACTTC
cdr3_aa: CASSLDSTREQYF
j_call: TRBJ2-7
clone_size: medium-sized
d_call: .
v_call: TRBV28

cdr3_nt: TGTGCCAGCAGCGAACCGGGACAGGCTAACACTGAAGCTTTCTTT
cdr3_aa: CASSEPGQANTEAFF
j_call: TRBJ1-1
clone_size: .
d_call: TRBD1
v_call: TRBV28

cdr3_nt: TGTGCCAGCAGCCATGGACAGGGTAGGAGTGTGGAGCTGTTTTTT
cdr3_aa: CASSHGQGRSVELFF
j_call: TRBJ2-2
clone_size: .
d_call: TRBD1
v_call: TRBV3-1

cdr3_nt: TGTGCCAGCAGTTACTCGGGAGTGGCGGTGGGCTACACCGGGGAGCTGTTTTTT
cdr3_aa: CASSYSGVAVGYTGELFF
j_call: TRBJ2-2
clone_size: few
d_call: .
v_call: TRBV6-5

cdr3_nt: TGTGCCAGCAGCTTCGGTGTAGGGCAGCCCCAGCATTTT
cdr3_aa: CASSFGVGQPQHF
j_call: TRBJ1-5
clone_size: many
d_call: .
v_call: TRBV7-6

cdr3_nt: TGTGCCAGCAGTCCTCCGGGACTAGCGGGGGTTGAGCAGTTCTTC
cdr3_aa: CASSPPGLAGVEQFF
j_call: TRBJ2-1
clone_size: many
d_call: TRBD2
v_call: TRBV27

cdr3_nt: TGTGCCAGCAGCATCTACAATGAGCAGTCCTTC
cdr3_aa: CASSIYNEQSF
j_call: TRBJ2-1
clone_size: few
d_call: .
v_call: TRBV7-2

cdr3_nt: TGCGCCCGCAGCCAGCTAGCGGGCGGCACAGATACGCAGTATTTT
cdr3_aa: CARSQLAGGTDTQYF
j_call: TRBJ2-3
clone_size: .
d_call: TRBD2
v_call: TRBV4-3

cdr3_nt: TGTGCCATCCAGGGGGACTTCAACATCGGTACGCAGTATTTT
cdr3_aa: CAIQGDFNIGTQYF
j_call: TRBJ2-3
clone_size: many
d_call: .
v_call: TRBV6-2/TRBV6-3

cdr3_nt: TGTGCCAGTAGTATAGGCAGGGTGGCCGCTGAAGCTTTCTTT
cdr3_aa: CASSIGRVAAEAFF
j_call: TRBJ1-1
clone_size: .
d_call: .
v_call: TRBV19

cdr3_nt: TGTGCCAGCAGCCCCCAACCTTTGGGGGTAGACGCTGAAGCTTTCTTT
cdr3_aa: CASSPQPLGVDAEAFF
j_call: TRBJ1-1
clone_size: .
d_call: .
v_call: TRBV5-4

cdr3_nt: TGTGCCCCGAGAAGGATGGGGGGGCAGGGTACGGATACGCAGTATTTT
cdr3_aa: CAPRRMGGQGTDTQYF
j_call: TRBJ2-3
clone_size: many
d_call: .
v_call: TRBV5-4

cdr3_nt: TGCGCCAGCAGCCAAGGAAGGGGGGGAGGGACTGAAGCTTTCTTT
cdr3_aa: CASSQGRGGGTEAFF
j_call: TRBJ1-1
clone_size: many
d_call: .
v_call: TRBV4-3

cdr3_nt: TGTGCCAGCAGTTATCGAGAGTATGAGCAGTTCTTC
cdr3_aa: CASSYREYEQFF
j_call: TRBJ2-1
clone_size: many
d_call: .
v_call: TRBV6-2/TRBV6-3

cdr3_nt: TGTGCCAGCAGTTCGGGACTAGCGGGAAGCACAGATACGCAGTATTTT
cdr3_aa: CASSSGLAGSTDTQYF
j_call: TRBJ2-3
clone_size: many
d_call: TRBD2
v_call: TRBV28

cdr3_nt: TGTGCCAGCAGCCGGGGGGAGGGCCCAGAGACCCAGTACTTC
cdr3_aa: CASSRGEGPETQYF
j_call: TRBJ2-5
clone_size: many
d_call: TRBD2
v_call: TRBV3-1

cdr3_nt: TGTGCCAGCAGCCCTCTTGGCGGGAGGGCCTACGAGCAGTACTTC
cdr3_aa: CASSPLGGRAYEQYF
j_call: TRBJ2-7
clone_size: many
d_call: TRBD2
v_call: TRBV3-1

cdr3_nt: TGCGCCAGCAGCCAAGTATTCCAGGTCAGTGAGCAGCTCTTC
cdr3_aa: CASSQVFQVSEQLF
j_call: TRBJ2-1
clone_size: .
d_call: .
v_call: TRBV4-1

cdr3_nt: TGTGCCAGCAGTCTTCCGGGACAGGGAATCGGGGAGCTGTTTTTT
cdr3_aa: CASSLPGQGIGELFF
j_call: TRBJ2-2
clone_size: many
d_call: TRBD1
v_call: TRBV12-3/TRBV12-4

cdr3_nt: TGTGCCAGCAGCGGGACAACTCAGGGAGAGACCCAGTACTTC
cdr3_aa: CASSGTTQGETQYF
j_call: TRBJ2-5
clone_size: few
d_call: .
v_call: TRBV12-3/TRBV12-4

cdr3_nt: TGTGCCAGCAGCTTGGGGGGGAGGACAGATACGCAGTATTTT
cdr3_aa: CASSLGGRTDTQYF
j_call: TRBJ2-3
clone_size: many
d_call: .
v_call: TRBV5-4

cdr3_nt: TGTGCCTGGAGCAGCGGGGCATACAATGAGCAGTTCTTC
cdr3_aa: CAWSSGAYNEQFF
j_call: TRBJ2-1
clone_size: few
d_call: TRBD2
v_call: TRBV30

cdr3_nt: TGTGCCAGCAGCTTAGCGCAGGGGATGAACACTGAAGCTTTCTTT
cdr3_aa: CASSLAQGMNTEAFF
j_call: TRBJ1-1
clone_size: many
d_call: .
v_call: TRBV7-2

cdr3_nt: TGCGCCAGCAGCCAAGATTCGGAGACCCAGTACTTC
cdr3_aa: CASSQDSETQYF
j_call: TRBJ2-5
clone_size: medium-sized
d_call: .
v_call: TRBV4-1

cdr3_nt: TGCAGTGCCCCACCCGAGACAGATTACAATGAGCAGTTCTTC
cdr3_aa: CSAPPETDYNEQFF
j_call: TRBJ2-1
clone_size: .
d_call: .
v_call: TRBV20-1

cdr3_nt: TGTGCCAGCAGCTTTGGACTAGCGGGGGTCCAAGAGACCCAGTACTTC
cdr3_aa: CASSFGLAGVQETQYF
j_call: TRBJ2-5
clone_size: many
d_call: TRBD2
v_call: TRBV7-9

cdr3_nt: TGTGCCAGTAGTGTCTACGATGGTAGAGAGACCCAGTACTTC
cdr3_aa: CASSVYDGRETQYF
j_call: TRBJ2-5
clone_size: few
d_call: .
v_call: TRBV19

cdr3_nt: TGTGCCAGCAGCCAAGCTAGCACAGATACGCAGTATTTT
cdr3_aa: CASSQASTDTQYF
j_call: TRBJ2-3
clone_size: few
d_call: .
v_call: TRBV14

cdr3_nt: TGTGCCATCAGTGAGTTTGGGGGCACAAGAGATACGCAGTATTTT
cdr3_aa: CAISEFGGTRDTQYF
j_call: TRBJ2-3
clone_size: many
d_call: .
v_call: TRBV10-3

cdr3_nt: TGTGCCAGCGGCTTAGGGAGGTTGGGGACTGAAGCTTTCTTT
cdr3_aa: CASGLGRLGTEAFF
j_call: TRBJ1-1
clone_size: .
d_call: .
v_call: TRBV7-2

cdr3_nt: TGTGCCAGCAGTTTCAGCGCCGGGGAGCTGTTTTTT
cdr3_aa: CASSFSAGELFF
j_call: TRBJ2-2
clone_size: many
d_call: .
v_call: TRBV6-2/TRBV6-3

cdr3_nt: TGCAGCGCCGAGCTACCTATAGACGGCGTCAAACTTTATGGCTACACCTTC
cdr3_aa: CSAELPIDGVKLYGYTF
j_call: TRBJ1-2
clone_size: many
d_call: .
v_call: TRBV29-1

cdr3_nt: TGTGCCAGCAGTTACTCACCGGGACAGCCATCCTACGAGCAGTACTTC
cdr3_aa: CASSYSPGQPSYEQYF
j_call: TRBJ2-7
clone_size: many
d_call: TRBD1
v_call: TRBV6-5

cdr3_nt: TGTGCCAGCAGCCAAGATCGCTCGCTTAGCACAGATACGCAGTATTTT
cdr3_aa: CASSQDRSLSTDTQYF
j_call: TRBJ2-3
clone_size: many
d_call: .
v_call: TRBV4-2

cdr3_nt: TGCGCCAGCCGCTTCAGGGGGGCTAGCCCCGATACGCCGTATTTT
cdr3_aa: CASRFRGASPDTPYF
j_call: TRBJ2-3
clone_size: .
d_call: .
v_call: TRBV5-1

cdr3_nt: TGTGCCAGCAGTGGTCTAGCGGGAGCCTATGAGCAGTTCTTC
cdr3_aa: CASSGLAGAYEQFF
j_call: TRBJ2-1
clone_size: many
d_call: TRBD2
v_call: TRBV7-9

cdr3_nt: TGTGCCAGTAGTATAGGAAACGGCTACGAGCAGTACTTC
cdr3_aa: CASSIGNGYEQYF
j_call: TRBJ2-7
clone_size: .
d_call: .
v_call: TRBV19

cdr3_nt: TGTGCCAGCAGCGTAACAAAACTAGGGAGCCGCTACGAGCAGTACTTC
cdr3_aa: CASSVTKLGSRYEQYF
j_call: TRBJ2-7
clone_size: many
d_call: .
v_call: TRBV7-2